This T cell receptor (beta chain) is from a study of blood T cell repertoires in COVID-19. Study-wide context: Researchers got acute and convalescent COVID-19 samples from the United States, Italy and Spain.

The assay was immunoSEQ multiplex PCR, and TCRdb's table has in-frame clones only and misses some. The data show fewer than 200,000 clones, 75% to 90% seen once. The trim removed 0 bases at V and 0 bases at J, leaving 6 bases unmatched. Germline loops: CDR1 MGHRA, CDR2 YSYEKL. The CDR3 covers 17 residues. The rearrangement links TRBV4-1 to TRBJ2-3, with TRBD2 matching over 7 bases. The receptor was derived from a man aged 55 to 69 with acute or convalescent COVID-19. Source material: peripheral blood. In DNA, the CDR3 is TGCGCCAGCAGCCAAGATCGCAGCGGGACTAGCACAGATACGCAGTATTTT. The encoded protein is CASSQDRSGTSTDTQYF.